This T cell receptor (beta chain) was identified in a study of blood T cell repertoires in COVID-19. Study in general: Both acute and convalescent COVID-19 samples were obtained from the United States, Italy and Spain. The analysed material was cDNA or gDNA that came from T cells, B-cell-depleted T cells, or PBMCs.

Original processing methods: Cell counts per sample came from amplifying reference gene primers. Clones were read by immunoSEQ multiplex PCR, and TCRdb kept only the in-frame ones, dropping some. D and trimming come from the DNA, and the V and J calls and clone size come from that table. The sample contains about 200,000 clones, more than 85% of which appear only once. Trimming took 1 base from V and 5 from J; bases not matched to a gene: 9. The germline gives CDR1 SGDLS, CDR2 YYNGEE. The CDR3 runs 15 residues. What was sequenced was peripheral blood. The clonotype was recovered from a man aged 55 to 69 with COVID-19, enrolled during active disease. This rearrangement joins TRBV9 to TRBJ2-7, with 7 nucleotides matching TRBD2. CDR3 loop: CASSVLPSGIDEQYF. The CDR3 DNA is TGTGCCAGCAGCGTACTTCCCAGCGGGATCGACGAGCAGTACTTC.